This entry features one T cell receptor beta chain sequence. The data derive from a study of blood T cell repertoires in COVID-19. Whole-study context: Researchers got acute and convalescent COVID-19 samples from the United States, Italy and Spain.

The CDR3 covers 13 residues. Germline V lookup: CDR1 MNHEY, CDR2 SVGAGI. V shed 0 bases and J 10 bases; nucleotides not matched to a gene: 3. Data came from immunoSEQ multiplex PCR; TCRdb stores just in-frame clones and leaves some out. The sample shows around 200,000 clones, just under 90% of them seen only once. The rearrangement uses TRBV6-5 and TRBJ1-2; 9 bases fit TRBD1. This TCR derives from a man between 60 and 70 years old who had recovered from COVID-19. The sample taken for sequencing was peripheral blood. CDR3 in amino acids: CASSYSTGGDYTF. In nucleotides, the CDR3 is TGTGCCAGCAGTTACTCGACAGGGGGTGACTACACCTTC.